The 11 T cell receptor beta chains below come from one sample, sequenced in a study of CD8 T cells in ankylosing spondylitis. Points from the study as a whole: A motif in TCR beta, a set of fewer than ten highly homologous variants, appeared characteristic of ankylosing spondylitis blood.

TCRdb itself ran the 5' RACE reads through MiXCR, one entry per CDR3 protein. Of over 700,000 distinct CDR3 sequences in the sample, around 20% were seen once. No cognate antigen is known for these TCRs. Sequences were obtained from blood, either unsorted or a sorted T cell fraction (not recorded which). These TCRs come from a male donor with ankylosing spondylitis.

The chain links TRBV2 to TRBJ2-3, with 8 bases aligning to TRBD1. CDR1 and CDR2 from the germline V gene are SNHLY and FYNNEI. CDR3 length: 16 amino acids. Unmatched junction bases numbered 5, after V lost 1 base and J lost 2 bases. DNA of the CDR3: TGTGCCAGCAGTGAAGGCCGGGACAGGCTCACAGATACGCAGTATTTT. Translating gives CASSEGRDRLTDTQYF.

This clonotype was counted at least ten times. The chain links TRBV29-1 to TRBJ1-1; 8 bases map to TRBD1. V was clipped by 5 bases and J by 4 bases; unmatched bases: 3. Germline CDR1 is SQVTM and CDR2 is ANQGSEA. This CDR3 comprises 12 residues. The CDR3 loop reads CSVLTGGTEAFF. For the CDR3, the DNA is TGCAGCGTTCTCACAGGGGGCACTGAAGCTTTCTTT.

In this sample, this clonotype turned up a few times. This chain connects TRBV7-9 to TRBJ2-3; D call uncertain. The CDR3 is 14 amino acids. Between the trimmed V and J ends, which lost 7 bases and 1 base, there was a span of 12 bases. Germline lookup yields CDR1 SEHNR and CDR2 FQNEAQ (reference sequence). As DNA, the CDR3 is TGTGCCAGCAACGATCCCATACGCACAGATACGCAGTATTTT. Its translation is CASNDPIRTDTQYF. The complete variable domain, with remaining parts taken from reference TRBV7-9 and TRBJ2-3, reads DTGVSQNPRHKITKRGQNVTFRCDPISEHNRLYWYRQTLGQGPEFLTYFQNEAQLEKSRLLSDRFSAERPKGSFSTLEIQRTEQGDSAMYLCASNDPIRTDTQYFGPGTRLTVL.

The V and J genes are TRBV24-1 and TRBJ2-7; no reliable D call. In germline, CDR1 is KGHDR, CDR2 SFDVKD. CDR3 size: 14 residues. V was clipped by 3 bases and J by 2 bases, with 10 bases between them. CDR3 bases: TGTGCCACCAGTGATGCCGGCCCACCCTACGAGCAGTACTTC. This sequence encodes CATSDAGPPYEQYF.

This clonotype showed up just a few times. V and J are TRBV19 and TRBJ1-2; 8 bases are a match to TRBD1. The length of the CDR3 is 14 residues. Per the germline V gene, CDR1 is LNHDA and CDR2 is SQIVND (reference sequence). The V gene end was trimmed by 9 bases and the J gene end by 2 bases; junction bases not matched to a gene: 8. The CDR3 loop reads CASRRRTGNYGYTF. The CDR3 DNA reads TGTGCCAGCAGGAGACGGACAGGGAACTATGGCTACACCTTC.

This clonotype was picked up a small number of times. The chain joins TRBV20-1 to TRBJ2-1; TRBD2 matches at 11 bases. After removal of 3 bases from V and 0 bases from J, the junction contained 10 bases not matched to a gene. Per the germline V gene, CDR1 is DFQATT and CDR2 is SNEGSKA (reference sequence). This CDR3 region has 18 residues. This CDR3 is CSARVASGRLYSYNEQFF. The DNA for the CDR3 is TGCAGTGCTAGGGTTGCTAGCGGGAGGCTCTACTCCTACAATGAGCAGTTCTTC.

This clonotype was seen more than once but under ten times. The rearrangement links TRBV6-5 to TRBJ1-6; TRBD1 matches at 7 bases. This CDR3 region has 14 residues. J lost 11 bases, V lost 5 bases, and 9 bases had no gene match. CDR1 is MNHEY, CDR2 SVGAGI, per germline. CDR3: CASSPSTGSTPLHF. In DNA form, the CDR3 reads TGTGCCAGCAGTCCCTCGACAGGGTCGACACCCCTCCACTTT.

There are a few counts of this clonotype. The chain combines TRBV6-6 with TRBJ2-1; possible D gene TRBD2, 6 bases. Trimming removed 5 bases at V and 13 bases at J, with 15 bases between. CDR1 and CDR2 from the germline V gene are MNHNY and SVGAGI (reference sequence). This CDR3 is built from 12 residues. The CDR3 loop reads CASSQQGGPQFF. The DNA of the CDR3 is TGTGCCAGCAGTCAGCAGGGAGGCCCTCAGTTCTTC.

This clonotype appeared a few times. The CDR3 here is CASRKHLAGASTGELFF. As DNA, the CDR3 is TGTGCCAGCAGGAAGCATCTAGCGGGGGCTTCGACCGGGGAGCTGTTTTTT. The rearrangement links TRBV6-1 to TRBJ2-2; 10 bases align to TRBD2. V lost 6 bases to trimming and J lost 5 bases; unmatched junction nucleotides: 12. The length of the CDR3 is 17 residues. The germline V gene encodes CDR1 MNHNS and CDR2 SASEGT.

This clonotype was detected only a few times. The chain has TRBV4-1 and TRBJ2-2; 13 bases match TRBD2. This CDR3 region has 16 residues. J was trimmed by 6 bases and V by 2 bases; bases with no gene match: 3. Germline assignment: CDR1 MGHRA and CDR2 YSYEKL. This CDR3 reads CASSQRTSGRPGELFF. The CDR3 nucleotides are TGCGCCAGCAGCCAAAGGACTAGCGGGAGACCCGGGGAGCTGTTTTTT.

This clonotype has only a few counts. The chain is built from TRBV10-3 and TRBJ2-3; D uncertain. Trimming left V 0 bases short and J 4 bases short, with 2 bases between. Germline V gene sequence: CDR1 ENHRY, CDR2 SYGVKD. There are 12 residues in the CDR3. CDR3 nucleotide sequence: TGTGCCATCAGTGAGTCGCCAGATACGCAGTATTTT. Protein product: CAISESPDTQYF.